The following is a T cell receptor beta chain sequence with its context. V shed 4 bases and J shed 2 bases, with 15 bases lying between them. Germline V gives CDR1 SGHTS, CDR2 YDEGEE. This CDR3 comprises 16 residues. The data are from a study of blood T cell repertoires in COVID-19. Overall study context: Acute-phase and convalescent COVID-19 samples originated in the United States, Italy and Spain. T cells, B-cell-depleted T cells, or PBMCs supplied cDNA or gDNA.

Original handling: By means of reference gene primer amplification, nucleated cell counts were estimated. TCRdb's copy holds only in-frame clones and misses some; the assay was immunoSEQ multiplex PCR. That table furnishes V, J and clone size, whereas the DNA furnished D and trimming. The sample lists about 120,000 clones, 79% seen once, with approximately 4.2% in the top ten. This chain uses TRBV5-8 with TRBJ2-2; TRBD2 is a possible D gene (6 bases). Sequenced: peripheral blood. This TCR came from an elderly woman with acute or convalescent COVID-19. Here the CDR3 DNA reads TGTGCCAGCAGCCCGGCCTGGGCGGGAAACACCGGGGAGCTGTTTTTT. Amino acids: CASSPAWAGNTGELFF. The entire variable domain, with the rest obtained from reference TRBV5-8 and TRBJ2-2, is as follows: EAGVTQSPTHLIKTRGQQATLRCSPISGHTSVYWYQQALGLGLQFLLWYDEGEERNRGNFPPRFSGRQFPNYSSELNVNALELEDSALYLCASSPAWAGNTGELFFGEGSRLTVL.